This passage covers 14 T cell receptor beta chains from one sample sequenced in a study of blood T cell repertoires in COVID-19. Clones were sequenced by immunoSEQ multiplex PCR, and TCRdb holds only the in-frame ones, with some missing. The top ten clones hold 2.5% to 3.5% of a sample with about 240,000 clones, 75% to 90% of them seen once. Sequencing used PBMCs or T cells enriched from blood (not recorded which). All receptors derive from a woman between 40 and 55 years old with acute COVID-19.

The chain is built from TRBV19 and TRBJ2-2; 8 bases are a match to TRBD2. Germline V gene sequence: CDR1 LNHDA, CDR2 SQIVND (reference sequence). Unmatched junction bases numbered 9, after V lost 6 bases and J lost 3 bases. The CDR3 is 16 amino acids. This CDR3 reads CASRSTSGRDTGELFF. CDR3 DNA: TGTGCCAGTAGGTCCACTAGCGGCAGGGACACCGGGGAGCTGTTTTTT.

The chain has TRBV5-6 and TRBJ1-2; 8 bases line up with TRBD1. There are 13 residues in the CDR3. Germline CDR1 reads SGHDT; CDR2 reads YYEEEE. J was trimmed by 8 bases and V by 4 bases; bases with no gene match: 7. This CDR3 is CASSPGQGGGYTF. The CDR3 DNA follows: TGTGCCAGCAGCCCAGGACAGGGAGGGGGCTACACCTTC.

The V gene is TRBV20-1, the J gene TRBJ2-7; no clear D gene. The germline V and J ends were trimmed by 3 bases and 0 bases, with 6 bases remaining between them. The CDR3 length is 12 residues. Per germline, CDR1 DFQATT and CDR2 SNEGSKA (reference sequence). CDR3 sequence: CSASRISYEQYF. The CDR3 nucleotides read TGCAGTGCTAGTCGTATCTCCTACGAGCAGTACTTC.

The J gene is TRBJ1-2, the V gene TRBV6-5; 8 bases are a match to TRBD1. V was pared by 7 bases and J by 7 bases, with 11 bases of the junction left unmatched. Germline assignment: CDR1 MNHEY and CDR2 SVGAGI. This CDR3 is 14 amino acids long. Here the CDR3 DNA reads TGTGCCAGCATGACAGGGGTTCATTCTAGTGGCTACACCTTC. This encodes CASMTGVHSSGYTF.

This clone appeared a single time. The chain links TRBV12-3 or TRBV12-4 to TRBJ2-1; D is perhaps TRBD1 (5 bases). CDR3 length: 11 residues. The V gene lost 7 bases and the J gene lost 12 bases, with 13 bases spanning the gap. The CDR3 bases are TGTGCCAGCACCAACAGGTTGGGGCAGTTCTTC. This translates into CASTNRLGQFF.

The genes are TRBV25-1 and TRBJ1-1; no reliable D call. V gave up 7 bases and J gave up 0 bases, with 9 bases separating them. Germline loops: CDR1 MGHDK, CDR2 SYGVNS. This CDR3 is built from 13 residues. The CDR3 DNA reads TGTGCCAGCAACGGACTCTTGAACACTGAAGCTTTCTTT. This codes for CASNGLLNTEAFF.

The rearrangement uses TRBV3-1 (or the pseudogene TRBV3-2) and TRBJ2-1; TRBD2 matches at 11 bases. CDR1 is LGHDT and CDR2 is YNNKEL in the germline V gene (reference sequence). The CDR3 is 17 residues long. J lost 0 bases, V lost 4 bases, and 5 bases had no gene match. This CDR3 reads CASSPLAGGSSYNEQFF. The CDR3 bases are TGTGCCAGCAGCCCATTAGCGGGAGGGAGCTCCTACAATGAGCAGTTCTTC.

In DNA, the CDR3 is TGTGCCAGCAGCCAACCCCGGGACAGGGCTTTCTACGAGCAGTACTTC. Translated: CASSQPRDRAFYEQYF. V and J are TRBV21-1 and TRBJ2-7; TRBD1, as called in the table, went unchecked against the DNA. TRBV21-1 is tagged as a pseudogene. This CDR3 is built from 16 residues.

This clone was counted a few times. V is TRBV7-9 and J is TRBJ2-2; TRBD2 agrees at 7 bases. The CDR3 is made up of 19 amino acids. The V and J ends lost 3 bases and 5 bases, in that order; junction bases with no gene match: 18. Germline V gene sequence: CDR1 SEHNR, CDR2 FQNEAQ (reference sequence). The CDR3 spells CASSFTKTSESWWTGELFF. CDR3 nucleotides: TGTGCCAGCAGCTTTACAAAAACTAGCGAATCTTGGTGGACCGGGGAGCTGTTTTTT. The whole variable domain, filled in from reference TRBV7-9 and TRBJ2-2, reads DTGVSQNPRHKITKRGQNVTFRCDPISEHNRLYWYRQTLGQGPEFLTYFQNEAQLEKSRLLSDRFSAERPKGSFSTLEIQRTEQGDSAMYLCASSFTKTSESWWTGELFFGEGSRLTVL.

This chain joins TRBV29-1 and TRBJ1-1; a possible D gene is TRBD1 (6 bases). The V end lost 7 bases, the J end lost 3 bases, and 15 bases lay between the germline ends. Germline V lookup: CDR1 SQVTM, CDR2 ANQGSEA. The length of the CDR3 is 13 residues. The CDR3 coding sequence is TGCAGCGAGGTTCCACAGGGTTACACTGAAGCTTTCTTT. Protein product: CSEVPQGYTEAFF.

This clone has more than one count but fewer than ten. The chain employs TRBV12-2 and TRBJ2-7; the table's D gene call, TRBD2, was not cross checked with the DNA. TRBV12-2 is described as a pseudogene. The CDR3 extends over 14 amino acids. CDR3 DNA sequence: TGTGCAAGTCGCTGTAGCCCCTCCCCCTACGAGCAGTACTTC. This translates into CASRCSPSPYEQYF.

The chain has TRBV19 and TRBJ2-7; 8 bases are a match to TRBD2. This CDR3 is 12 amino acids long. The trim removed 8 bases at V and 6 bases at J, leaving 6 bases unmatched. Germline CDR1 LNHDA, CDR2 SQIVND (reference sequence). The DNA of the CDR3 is TGTGCCAGTTCCGGGACTAGTTTCGAGCAGTACTTC. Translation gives CASSGTSFEQYF.

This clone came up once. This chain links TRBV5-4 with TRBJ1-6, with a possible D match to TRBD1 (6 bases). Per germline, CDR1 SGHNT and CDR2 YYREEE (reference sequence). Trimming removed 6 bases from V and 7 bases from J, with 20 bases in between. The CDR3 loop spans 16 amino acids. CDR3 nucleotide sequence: TGTGCCAGCAACGAGGGTGGGCAGGGGTCGAATTCACCCCTCCACTTT. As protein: CASNEGGQGSNSPLHF.

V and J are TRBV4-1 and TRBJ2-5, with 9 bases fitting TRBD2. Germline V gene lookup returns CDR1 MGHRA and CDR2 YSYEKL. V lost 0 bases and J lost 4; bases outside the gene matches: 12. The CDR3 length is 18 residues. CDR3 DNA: TGCGCCAGCAGCCAAGATGATTCAGGAGCGGGAGGTGTAGAGACCCAGTACTTC. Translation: CASSQDDSGAGGVETQYF.